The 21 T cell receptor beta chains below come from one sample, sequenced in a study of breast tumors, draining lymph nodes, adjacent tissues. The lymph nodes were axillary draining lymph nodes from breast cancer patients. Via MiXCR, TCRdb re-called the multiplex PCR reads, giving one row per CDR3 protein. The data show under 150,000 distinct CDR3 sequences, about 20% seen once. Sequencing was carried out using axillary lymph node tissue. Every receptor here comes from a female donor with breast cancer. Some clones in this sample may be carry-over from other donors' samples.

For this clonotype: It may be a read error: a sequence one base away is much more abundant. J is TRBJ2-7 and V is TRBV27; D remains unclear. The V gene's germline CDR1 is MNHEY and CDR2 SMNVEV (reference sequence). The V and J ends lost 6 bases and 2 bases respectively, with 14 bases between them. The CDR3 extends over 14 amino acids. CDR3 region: CASSHPGGAYEQYF. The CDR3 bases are TGTGCCAGCAGCCACCCCGGCGGTGCCTACGAGCAGTACTTC.

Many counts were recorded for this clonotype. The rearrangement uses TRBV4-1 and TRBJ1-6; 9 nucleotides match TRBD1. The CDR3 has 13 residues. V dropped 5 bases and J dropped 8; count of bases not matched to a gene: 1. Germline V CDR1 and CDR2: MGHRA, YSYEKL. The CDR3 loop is CASSDRGDSPLHF. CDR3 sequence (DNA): TGCGCCAGCAGCGACAGGGGGGATTCACCCCTCCACTTT.

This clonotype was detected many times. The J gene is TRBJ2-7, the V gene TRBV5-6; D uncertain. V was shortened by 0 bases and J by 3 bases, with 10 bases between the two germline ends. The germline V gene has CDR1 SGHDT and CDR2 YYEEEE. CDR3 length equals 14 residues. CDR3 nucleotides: TGTGCCAGCAGCTTGGGTGGAGTAATCTACGAGCAGTACTTC. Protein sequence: CASSLGGVIYEQYF. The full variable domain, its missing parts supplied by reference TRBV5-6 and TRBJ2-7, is DAGVTQSPTHLIKTRGQQVTLRCSPKSGHDTVSWYQQALGQGPQFIFQYYEEEERQRGNFPDRFSGHQFPNYSSELNVNALLLGDSALYLCASSLGGVIYEQYFGPGTRLTVT.

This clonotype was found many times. In nucleotides, the CDR3 is TGTGCCAGCAGACCTAGCGGGGGCTCCTACAATGAGCAGTTCTTC. Translation: CASRPSGGSYNEQFF. The J gene is TRBJ2-1, the V gene TRBV7-9; 10 positions agree with TRBD2. J was trimmed by 0 bases and V by 6 bases; bases with no gene match: 2. The CDR3 extends over 15 amino acids. Germline V gives CDR1 SEHNR, CDR2 FQNEAQ (reference sequence). The whole variable domain, filled in from reference TRBV7-9 and TRBJ2-1, reads DTGVSQNPRHKITKRGQNVTFRCDPISEHNRLYWYRQTLGQGPEFLTYFQNEAQLEKSRLLSDRFSAERPKGSFSTLEIQRTEQGDSAMYLCASRPSGGSYNEQFFGPGTRLTVL.

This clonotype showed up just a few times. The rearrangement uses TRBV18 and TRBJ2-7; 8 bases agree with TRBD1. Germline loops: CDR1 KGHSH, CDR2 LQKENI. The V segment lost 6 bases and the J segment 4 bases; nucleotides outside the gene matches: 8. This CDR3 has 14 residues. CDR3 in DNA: TGTGCCAGCTCGCCTGACAGGGGAAAATACGAGCAGTACTTC. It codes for CASSPDRGKYEQYF.

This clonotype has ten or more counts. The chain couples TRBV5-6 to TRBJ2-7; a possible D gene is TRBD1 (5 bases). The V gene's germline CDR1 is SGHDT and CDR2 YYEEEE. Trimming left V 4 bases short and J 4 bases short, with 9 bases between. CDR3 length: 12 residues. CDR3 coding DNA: TGTGCCAGCAGCCAGGGTCTTTACGAGCAGTACTTC. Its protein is CASSQGLYEQYF.

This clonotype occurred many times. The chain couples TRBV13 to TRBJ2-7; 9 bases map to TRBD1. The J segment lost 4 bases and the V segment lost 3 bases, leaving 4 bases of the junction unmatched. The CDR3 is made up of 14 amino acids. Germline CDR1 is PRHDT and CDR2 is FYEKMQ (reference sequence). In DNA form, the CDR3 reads TGTGCCAGCAGCTTCGTGGGACAGGGATACGAGCAGTACTTC. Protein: CASSFVGQGYEQYF. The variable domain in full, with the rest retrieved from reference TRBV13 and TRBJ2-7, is AAGVIQSPRHLIKEKRETATLKCYPIPRHDTVYWYQQGPGQDPQFLISFYEKMQSDKGSIPDRFSAQQFSDYHSELNMSSLELGDSALYFCASSFVGQGYEQYFGPGTRLTVT.

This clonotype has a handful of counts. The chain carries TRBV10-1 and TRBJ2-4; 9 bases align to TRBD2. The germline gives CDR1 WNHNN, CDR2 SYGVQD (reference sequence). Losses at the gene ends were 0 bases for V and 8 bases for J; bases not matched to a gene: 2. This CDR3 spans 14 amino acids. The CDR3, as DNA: TGCGCCAGCAGTGAGTCGGGACTAGCTGACATTCAGTACTTC. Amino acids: CASSESGLADIQYF.

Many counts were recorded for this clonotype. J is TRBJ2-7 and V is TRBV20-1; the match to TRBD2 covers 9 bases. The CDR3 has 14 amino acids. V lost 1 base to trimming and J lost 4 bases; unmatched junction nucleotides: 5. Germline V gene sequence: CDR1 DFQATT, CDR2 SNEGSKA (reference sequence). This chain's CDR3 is CSARGLAGRYEQYF. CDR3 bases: TGCAGTGCTAGAGGGCTAGCGGGAAGGTACGAGCAGTACTTC.

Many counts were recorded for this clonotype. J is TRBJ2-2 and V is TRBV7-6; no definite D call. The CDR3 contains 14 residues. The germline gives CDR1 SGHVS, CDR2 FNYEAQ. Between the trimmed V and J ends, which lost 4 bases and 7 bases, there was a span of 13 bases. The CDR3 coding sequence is TGTGCCAGCAGCTCTCCTGGTTTTCGCGGGGAGCTGTTTTTT. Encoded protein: CASSSPGFRGELFF. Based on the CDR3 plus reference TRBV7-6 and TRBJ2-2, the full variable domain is GAGVSQSPRYKVTKRGQDVALRCDPISGHVSLYWYRQALGQGPEFLTYFNYEAQQDKSGLPNDRFSAERPEGSISTLTIQRTEQRDSAMYRCASSSPGFRGELFFGEGSRLTVL.

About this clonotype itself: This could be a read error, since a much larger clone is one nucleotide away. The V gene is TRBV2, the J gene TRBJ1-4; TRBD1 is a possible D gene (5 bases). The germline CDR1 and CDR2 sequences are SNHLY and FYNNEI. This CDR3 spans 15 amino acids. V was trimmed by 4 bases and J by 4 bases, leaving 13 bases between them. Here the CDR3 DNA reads TGTGCCAGCAGTGCACGGGGCAGGAGTAATGAAAAACTGTTTTTT. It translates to CASSARGRSNEKLFF.

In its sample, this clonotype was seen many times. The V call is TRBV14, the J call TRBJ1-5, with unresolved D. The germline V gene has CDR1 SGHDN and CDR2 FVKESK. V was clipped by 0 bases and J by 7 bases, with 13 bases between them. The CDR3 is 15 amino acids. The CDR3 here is CASSQESGSGQPQHF. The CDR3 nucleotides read TGTGCCAGCAGCCAAGAATCGGGAAGTGGCCAGCCCCAGCATTTT.

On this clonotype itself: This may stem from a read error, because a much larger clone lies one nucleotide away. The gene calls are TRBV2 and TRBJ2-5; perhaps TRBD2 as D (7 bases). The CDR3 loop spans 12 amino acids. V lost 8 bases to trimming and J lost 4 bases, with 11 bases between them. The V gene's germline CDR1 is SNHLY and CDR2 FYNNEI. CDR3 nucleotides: TGTGCCAGCTCCGGGGGGCGAGAGACCCAGTACTTC. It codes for CASSGGRETQYF. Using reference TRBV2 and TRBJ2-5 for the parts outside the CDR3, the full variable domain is EPEVTQTPSHQVTQMGQEVILRCVPISNHLYFYWYRQILGQKVEFLVSFYNNEISEKSEIFDDQFSVERPDGSNFTLKIRSTKLEDSAMYFCASSGGRETQYFGPGTRLLVL.

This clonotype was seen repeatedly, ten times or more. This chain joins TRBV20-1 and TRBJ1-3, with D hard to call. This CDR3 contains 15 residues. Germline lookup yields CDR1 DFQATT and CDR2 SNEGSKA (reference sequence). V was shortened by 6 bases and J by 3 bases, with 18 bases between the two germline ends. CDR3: CSAVSAETIGNTIYF. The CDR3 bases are TGCAGTGCCGTTTCGGCGGAGACCATTGGAAACACCATATATTTT.

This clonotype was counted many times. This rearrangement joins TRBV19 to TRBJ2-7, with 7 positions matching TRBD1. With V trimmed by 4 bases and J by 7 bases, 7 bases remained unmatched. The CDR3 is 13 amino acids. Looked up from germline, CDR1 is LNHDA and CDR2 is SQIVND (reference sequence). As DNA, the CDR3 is TGTGCCAGTAGTACGACAGGGTCGGGGGAGCAGTACTTC. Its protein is CASSTTGSGEQYF.

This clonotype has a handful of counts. CDR3 in DNA: TGTGCCAGCACCCTCAGCGGGAGTCGCAATGAGCAGTTCTTC. It translates to CASTLSGSRNEQFF. This rearrangement joins TRBV28 to TRBJ2-1, with TRBD2 matching 8 bases. This CDR3 is 14 amino acids long. Germline CDR1 is MDHEN and CDR2 is SYDVKM. The V segment lost 7 bases and the J segment 6 bases; nucleotides outside the gene matches: 8.

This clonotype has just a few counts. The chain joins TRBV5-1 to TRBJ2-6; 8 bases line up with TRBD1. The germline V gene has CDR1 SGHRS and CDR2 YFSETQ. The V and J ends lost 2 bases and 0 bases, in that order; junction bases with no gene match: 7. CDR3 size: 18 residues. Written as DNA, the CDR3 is TGCGCCAGCAGCTTAACAGGGGGACCCAGCTCTGGGGCCAACGTCCTGACTTTC. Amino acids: CASSLTGGPSSGANVLTF.

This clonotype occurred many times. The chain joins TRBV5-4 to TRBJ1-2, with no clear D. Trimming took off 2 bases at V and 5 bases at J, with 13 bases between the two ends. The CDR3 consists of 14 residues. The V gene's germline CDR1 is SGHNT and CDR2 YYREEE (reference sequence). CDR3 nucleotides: TGTGCCAGCAGCTTACCAGGTTCATGGTATGGCTACACCTTC. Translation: CASSLPGSWYGYTF.

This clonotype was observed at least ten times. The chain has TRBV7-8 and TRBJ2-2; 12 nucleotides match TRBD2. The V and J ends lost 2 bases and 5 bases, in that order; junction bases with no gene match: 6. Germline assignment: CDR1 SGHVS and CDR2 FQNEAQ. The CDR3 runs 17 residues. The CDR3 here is CASSLRLAGVRTGELFF. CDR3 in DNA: TGTGCCAGCAGCTTAAGACTAGCGGGAGTGAGAACCGGGGAGCTGTTTTTT.

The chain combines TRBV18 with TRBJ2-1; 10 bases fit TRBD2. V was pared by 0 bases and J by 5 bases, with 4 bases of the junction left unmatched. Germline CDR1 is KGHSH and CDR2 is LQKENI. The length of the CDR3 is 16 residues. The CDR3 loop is CASSPPSSGGNNEQFF. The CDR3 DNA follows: TGTGCCAGCTCACCACCGTCTAGCGGGGGTAACAATGAGCAGTTCTTC.

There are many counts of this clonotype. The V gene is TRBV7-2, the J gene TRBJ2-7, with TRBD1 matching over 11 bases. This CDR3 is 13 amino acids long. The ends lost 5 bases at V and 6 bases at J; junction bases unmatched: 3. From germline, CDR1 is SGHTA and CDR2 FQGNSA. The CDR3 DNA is TGTGCCAGCAGCGTGGGACAGGGGGGCGAGCAGTACTTC. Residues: CASSVGQGGEQYF.